A single sample gave rise to the 27 T cell receptor beta chains below, sequenced in a study of T-cell reconstitution after alpha-beta-depleted transplantation in children. The TCRbeta library incorporated unique molecular identifiers. MiXCR, applied by TCRdb to the PCR reads, yields one record per CDR3 protein. The sample records 700,000 to 950,000 distinct CDR3 sequences, around 17% being singletons. Material: PBMCs, mostly from graft donor cells, obtained 360 days after TCRalphabeta/CD19-depleted stem cell transplant. Receptors originate from a male patient aged 10-17 years who had a stem cell transplant for acute lymphoblastic leukemia, so the T cells may come from the graft donor.

This clonotype has ten or more counts. The chain couples TRBV20-1 to TRBJ2-4; no clear D gene. CDR3 length: 13 residues. Germline CDR1 is DFQATT and CDR2 is SNEGSKA (reference sequence). Trimming shortened V by 3 bases and J by 8 bases, and 14 bases separated the two germline ends. The CDR3 nucleotides read TGCAGTGCTAGTTATACCAGTACGCACATTCAGTACTTC. Translation: CSASYTSTHIQYF.

The chain links TRBV29-1 to TRBJ2-3; D ambiguous. V was clipped by 4 bases and J by 1 base, with 6 bases between them. The CDR3 spans 12 residues. Germline CDR1 and CDR2: SQVTM and ANQGSEA. The CDR3: CSVGHGTDTQYF. The CDR3, as DNA: TGCAGCGTTGGGCACGGCACAGATACGCAGTATTTT.

V gene TRBV29-1 combines with J gene TRBJ2-7, with a tentative D call TRBD2 (6 bases). The CDR3 covers 15 residues. Per germline, CDR1 SQVTM and CDR2 ANQGSEA. The V gene lost 4 bases and the J gene lost 5 bases, with 21 bases spanning the gap. CDR3 sequence: CSVVGTSQGTDEQYF. The DNA for the CDR3 is TGCAGCGTTGTGGGGACTTCCCAAGGCACCGACGAGCAGTACTTC.

V gene TRBV10-3 combines with J gene TRBJ2-3; 8 bases fit TRBD2. The CDR3 has 14 amino acids. The trim removed 7 bases at V and 2 bases at J, leaving 5 bases unmatched. CDR1 is ENHRY, CDR2 SYGVKD, per germline. Here the CDR3 reads CAITRGLATDTQYF. CDR3 in DNA: TGTGCCATCACCCGCGGACTAGCCACAGATACGCAGTATTTT.

A remark on this clonotype: The junction and the germline gene differ at one end; a read error may be behind it. CDR3 coding DNA: TGTGCCAGCAGCTTATCACCTAGCGGGAGGACCACAGATACGCAGTATTTT. Encoded protein: CASSLSPSGRTTDTQYF. The genes are TRBV27 and TRBJ2-3; 11 bases agree with TRBD2. CDR1 MNHEY and CDR2 SMNVEV come from the germline V gene (reference sequence). The CDR3 has 17 amino acids.

Only a few counts were recorded for this clonotype. V and J are TRBV7-8 and TRBJ2-2; 12 nucleotides align to TRBD2. The CDR3 is made up of 17 amino acids. CDR1 SGHVS and CDR2 FQNEAQ come from the germline V gene. V lost 8 bases, J lost 4 bases, and 11 bases stayed unmatched. The CDR3 sequence is CASPSAGLAGRTGELFF. The DNA for the CDR3 is TGTGCCAGCCCCAGCGCCGGACTAGCGGGGCGCACCGGGGAGCTGTTTTTT.

The rearrangement uses TRBV29-1 and TRBJ2-5, with D possibly being TRBD1 or TRBD2 (5 bases each). Germline CDR1 reads SQVTM; CDR2 reads ANQGSEA. The CDR3 loop spans 15 amino acids. Trimming stripped 2 bases from V and 2 bases from J, with 15 bases between. The CDR3: CSVERGRGGQETQYF. CDR3 sequence (DNA): TGCAGCGTTGAAAGGGGACGCGGTGGACAAGAGACCCAGTACTTC.

In its sample, this clonotype was seen a few times. V is TRBV7-9 and J is TRBJ1-1, with a possible D match to TRBD1 (5 bases). V lost 3 bases to trimming and J lost 1 base, with 18 bases between them. CDR3 length equals 17 residues. Looked up from germline, CDR1 is SEHNR and CDR2 is FQNEAQ (reference sequence). The CDR3 here is CASSFKGVSRENTEAFF. As DNA, the CDR3 is TGTGCCAGCAGCTTTAAGGGCGTCTCCAGGGAGAACACTGAAGCTTTCTTT. Full variable domain (outside the CDR3, taken from reference TRBV7-9 and TRBJ1-1): DTGVSQNPRHKITKRGQNVTFRCDPISEHNRLYWYRQTLGQGPEFLTYFQNEAQLEKSRLLSDRFSAERPKGSFSTLEIQRTEQGDSAMYLCASSFKGVSRENTEAFFGQGTRLTVV.

This clonotype was seen more than once but under ten times. The genes are TRBV7-9 and TRBJ2-5; D possibly matches TRBD1 or TRBD2 (5 bases each). The CDR3 is 15 amino acids. The V end lost 5 bases, the J end lost 2 bases, and 15 bases lay between the germline ends. From germline, CDR1 is SEHNR and CDR2 FQNEAQ (reference sequence). CDR3 nucleotides: TGTGCCAGCAGCCCAAAGGGTGGGGGTCAAGAGACCCAGTACTTC. The encoded protein is CASSPKGGGQETQYF.

As concerns this clonotype: A much more abundant neighbour one base away suggests this may be a read error. The chain couples TRBV27 to TRBJ2-7; the match to TRBD1 covers 9 bases. This CDR3 spans 14 amino acids. The V gene end was trimmed by 4 bases and the J gene end by 3 bases; junction bases not matched to a gene: 4. Germline CDR1 MNHEY, CDR2 SMNVEV (reference sequence). CDR3 nucleotides: TGTGCCAGCAGTTACGGACAGGGGTTCTACGAGCAGTACTTC. It yields the protein CASSYGQGFYEQYF.

This clonotype was counted between two and nine times. CDR3 sequence: CASSQGLYYEQFF. CDR3 DNA sequence: TGTGCCAGCAGCCAAGGACTCTATTATGAGCAGTTCTTC. The chain couples TRBV3-1 to TRBJ2-1; D is unclear. There are 13 residues in the CDR3. Germline CDR1 LGHDT, CDR2 YNNKEL (reference sequence). Trimming took off 1 base at V and 8 bases at J, with 9 bases between the two ends.

The gene calls are TRBV5-5 and TRBJ2-1, with 9 bases aligning to TRBD2. Germline V gene lookup returns CDR1 SGHKS and CDR2 YYEKEE (reference sequence). CDR3 size: 15 residues. Trimming took 4 bases from V and 10 from J; bases not matched to a gene: 12. CDR3: CASSQALAGTAEQFF. The CDR3 DNA follows: TGTGCCAGCAGCCAGGCACTAGCGGGTACTGCAGAGCAGTTCTTC.

This clonotype has only a few counts. This chain joins TRBV7-8 and TRBJ2-2; a possible D gene is TRBD1 (6 bases). Trimming cost V 2 bases and J 4 bases, with 20 bases left between them. The germline V gene encodes CDR1 SGHVS and CDR2 FQNEAQ. This CDR3 contains 18 residues. CDR3 sequence reads: CASSLRGGDRHITGELFF. CDR3 in DNA: TGTGCCAGCAGCTTAAGAGGGGGAGACAGACATATCACCGGGGAGCTGTTTTTT.

This clonotype showed up just a few times. The chain has TRBV21-1 and TRBJ2-1; TRBD2, the table's D call, lacks a check against the DNA. TRBV21-1 is assigned pseudogene status. This CDR3 region has 17 residues. CDR3 sequence: CASSKPGTSGGYNEQFF. In DNA, the CDR3 is TGTGCCAGCAGCAAGCCGGGGACTAGCGGGGGTTACAATGAGCAGTTCTTC.

This clonotype was recorded at least ten times. The chain combines TRBV12-3 or TRBV12-4 with TRBJ2-1, with 12 bases fitting TRBD2. Trimming removed 5 bases from V and 4 bases from J; junction bases left unmatched: 9. The CDR3 is 17 amino acids. CDR3: CASSPRLAGVGYNEQFF. CDR3 sequence (DNA): TGTGCCAGCAGTCCAAGACTAGCGGGAGTGGGATACAATGAGCAGTTCTTC.

This chain uses TRBV12-3 or TRBV12-4 with TRBJ2-2; 9 bases are shared with TRBD2. V gave up 8 bases and J gave up 7 bases; unmatched junction bases: 8. The CDR3 extends over 14 amino acids. In DNA form, the CDR3 reads TGTGCCAGCCAAATTAGCGGGAGTGTCGGGGAGCTGTTTTTT. Protein product: CASQISGSVGELFF.

The chain combines TRBV4-1 with TRBJ2-5; TRBD1 matches 10 bases. The CDR3 runs 16 residues. V lost 4 bases to trimming and J lost 4 bases; unmatched junction nucleotides: 9. Germline CDR1 and CDR2: MGHRA and YSYEKL. The CDR3, as DNA: TGCGCCAGCAGCCCGGGACAGGGGCGCGATACAGAGACCCAGTACTTC. Its translation: CASSPGQGRDTETQYF.

The V call is TRBV4-1, the J call TRBJ2-7, with D tentatively TRBD1 (5 bases). CDR1 MGHRA and CDR2 YSYEKL come from the germline V gene. V lost 1 base, J lost 0 bases, and 10 bases lay in between. There are 15 residues in the CDR3. The CDR3 protein is CASSQVGRVSYEQYF. The CDR3 DNA is TGCGCCAGCAGCCAAGTTGGCAGGGTCTCCTACGAGCAGTACTTC.

The chain employs TRBV29-1 and TRBJ1-5; tentative D call: TRBD1 (6 bases). V dropped 1 base and J dropped 6 bases, with 13 bases sitting between them. Germline V gene data show CDR1 as SQVTM and CDR2 as ANQGSEA. CDR3 length equals 14 residues. This CDR3 is CSVEAGGAGQPQHF. CDR3 DNA sequence: TGCAGCGTTGAAGCGGGGGGCGCGGGTCAGCCCCAGCATTTT.

Only one count was recorded for this clonotype. This chain links TRBV25-1 with TRBJ2-1; 11 bases are shared with TRBD2. Germline trimming cut 1 base from V and 5 bases from J; bases unmatched to any gene: 10. Germline CDR1 MGHDK, CDR2 SYGVNS. CDR3 length equals 18 residues. This CDR3 is CASSESGGSGRGDNEQFF. CDR3 nucleotide sequence: TGTGCCAGCAGTGAATCGGGGGGTAGCGGGAGGGGAGACAATGAGCAGTTCTTC.

This clonotype has just a few counts. The rearrangement joins TRBV2 to TRBJ2-3; 7 bases fit TRBD1. Unmatched junction bases numbered 13, after V lost 0 bases and J lost 10 bases. The CDR3 length is 16 residues. Germline CDR1 is SNHLY and CDR2 is FYNNEI. CDR3 residues: CASSEAQGWSGPPQYF. CDR3 bases: TGTGCCAGCAGTGAAGCACAGGGGTGGAGTGGGCCCCCGCAGTATTTT.

In its sample, this clonotype was seen a few times. The chain is built from TRBV3-1 and TRBJ2-7, with D unclear. V was shortened by 0 bases and J by 4 bases, with 4 bases between the two germline ends. Germline loops: CDR1 LGHDT, CDR2 YNNKEL (reference sequence). CDR3 length equals 12 residues. The CDR3 loop reads CASSQDGYEQYF. The CDR3 coding sequence is TGTGCCAGCAGCCAAGATGGGTACGAGCAGTACTTC.

J is TRBJ2-3 and V is TRBV4-1; 9 positions agree with TRBD2. Germline-derived CDR1 and CDR2 are MGHRA and YSYEKL. This CDR3 region has 18 residues. With V trimmed by 1 base and J by 7 bases, 15 bases remained unmatched. The CDR3 region is CASSQVGGVAGVGNTQYF. CDR3 nucleotide sequence: TGCGCCAGCAGCCAAGTCGGCGGGGTAGCGGGAGTGGGAAATACGCAGTATTTT.

This clonotype was seen a handful of times. V is TRBV11-2 and J is TRBJ2-7; possible D gene TRBD1, 6 bases. Trimming removed 0 bases at V and 7 bases at J, with 10 bases between. This CDR3 region has 13 residues. The germline gives CDR1 SGHAT, CDR2 FQNNGV. CDR3 nucleotide sequence: TGTGCCAGCAGCTTAGACCGACAGGATGAGCAGTACTTC. Translating it yields CASSLDRQDEQYF.

This clonotype was counted only a few times. V and J are TRBV6-1 and TRBJ1-1; D ambiguous. This CDR3 spans 14 amino acids. The V end lost 8 bases, the J end lost 2 bases, and 15 bases lay between the germline ends. The germline V gene has CDR1 MNHNS and CDR2 SASEGT. In DNA form, the CDR3 reads TGTGCCAGCTTAAGGGCCTCATCCAACACTGAAGCTTTCTTT. Translating it yields CASLRASSNTEAFF.

This clonotype was picked up a small number of times. The chain recombines TRBV20-1 with TRBJ2-1; 10 nucleotides match TRBD2. V was clipped by 3 bases and J by 4 bases; unmatched bases: 9. The CDR3 has 16 amino acids. Per the germline V gene, CDR1 is DFQATT and CDR2 is SNEGSKA (reference sequence). CDR3 nucleotides: TGCAGTGCTAGGAGGGCCGGGACTAGCGCATACAATGAGCAGTTCTTC. Protein: CSARRAGTSAYNEQFF.

This clonotype has only a few counts. The rearrangement links TRBV20-1 to TRBJ2-1, with 10 bases lining up with TRBD2. The CDR3 sequence is 14 residues long. Trimming at V came to 5 bases and at J to 3 bases, leaving 4 bases not matched to a gene. In germline, CDR1 is DFQATT, CDR2 SNEGSKA (reference sequence). CDR3 amino acids: CSARGTSVYNEQFF. Written as DNA, the CDR3 is TGCAGTGCTCGTGGGACTAGCGTCTACAATGAGCAGTTCTTC.